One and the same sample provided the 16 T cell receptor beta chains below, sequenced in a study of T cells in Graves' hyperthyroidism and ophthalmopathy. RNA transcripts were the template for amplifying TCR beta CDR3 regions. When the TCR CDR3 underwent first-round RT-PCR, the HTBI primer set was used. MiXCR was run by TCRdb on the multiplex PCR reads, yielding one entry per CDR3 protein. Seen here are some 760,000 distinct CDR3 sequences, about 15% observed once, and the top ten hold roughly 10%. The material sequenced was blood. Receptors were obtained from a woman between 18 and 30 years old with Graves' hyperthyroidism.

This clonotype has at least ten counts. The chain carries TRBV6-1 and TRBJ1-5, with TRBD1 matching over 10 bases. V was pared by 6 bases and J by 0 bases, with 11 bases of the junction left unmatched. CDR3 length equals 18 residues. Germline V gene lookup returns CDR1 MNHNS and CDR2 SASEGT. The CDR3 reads CASSPGTGVGDSNQPQHF. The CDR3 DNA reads TGTGCCAGCAGCCCCGGGACAGGGGTAGGGGATAGCAATCAGCCCCAGCATTTT.

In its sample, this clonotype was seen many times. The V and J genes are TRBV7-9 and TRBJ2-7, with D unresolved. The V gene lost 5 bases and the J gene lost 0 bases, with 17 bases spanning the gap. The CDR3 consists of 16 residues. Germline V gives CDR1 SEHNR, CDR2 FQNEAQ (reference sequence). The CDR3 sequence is CASSPLPFTSSYEQYF. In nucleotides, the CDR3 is TGTGCCAGCAGCCCTCTCCCATTCACCAGCTCCTACGAGCAGTACTTC.

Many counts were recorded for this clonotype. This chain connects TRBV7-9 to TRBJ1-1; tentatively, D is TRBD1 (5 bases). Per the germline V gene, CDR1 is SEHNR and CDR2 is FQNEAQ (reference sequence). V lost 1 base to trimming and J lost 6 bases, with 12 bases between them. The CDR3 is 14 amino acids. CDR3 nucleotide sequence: TGTGCCAGCAGCTTAGTTGGGGGGGGTGCTGAAGCTTTCTTT. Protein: CASSLVGGGAEAFF. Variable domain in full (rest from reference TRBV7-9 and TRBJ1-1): DTGVSQNPRHKITKRGQNVTFRCDPISEHNRLYWYRQTLGQGPEFLTYFQNEAQLEKSRLLSDRFSAERPKGSFSTLEIQRTEQGDSAMYLCASSLVGGGAEAFFGQGTRLTVV.

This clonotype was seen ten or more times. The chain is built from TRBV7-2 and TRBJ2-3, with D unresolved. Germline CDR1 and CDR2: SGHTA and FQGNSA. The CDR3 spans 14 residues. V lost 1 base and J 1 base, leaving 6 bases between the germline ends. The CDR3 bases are TGTGCCAGCAGCTTAGGTCTCCGCACAGATACGCAGTATTTT. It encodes CASSLGLRTDTQYF.

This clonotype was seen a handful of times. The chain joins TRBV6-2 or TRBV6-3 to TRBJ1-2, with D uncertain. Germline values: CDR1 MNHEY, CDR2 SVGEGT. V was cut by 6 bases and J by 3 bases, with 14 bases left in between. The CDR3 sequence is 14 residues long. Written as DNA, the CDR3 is TGTGCCAGCAGAGCCGGGAGAGATTACTATGGCTACACCTTC. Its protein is CASRAGRDYYGYTF.

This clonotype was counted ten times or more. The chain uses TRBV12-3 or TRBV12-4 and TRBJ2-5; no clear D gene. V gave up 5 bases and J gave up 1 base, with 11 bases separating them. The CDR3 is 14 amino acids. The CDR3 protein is CASSPAAFQETQYF. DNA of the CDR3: TGTGCCAGCAGTCCCGCAGCTTTCCAAGAGACCCAGTACTTC.

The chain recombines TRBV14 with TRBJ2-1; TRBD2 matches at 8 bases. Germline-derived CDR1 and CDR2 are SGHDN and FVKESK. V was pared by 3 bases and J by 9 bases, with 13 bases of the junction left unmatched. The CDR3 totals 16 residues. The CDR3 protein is CASSHRRFTSGFEQFF. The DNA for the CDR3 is TGTGCCAGCAGCCACAGACGCTTCACTAGCGGTTTTGAGCAGTTCTTC.

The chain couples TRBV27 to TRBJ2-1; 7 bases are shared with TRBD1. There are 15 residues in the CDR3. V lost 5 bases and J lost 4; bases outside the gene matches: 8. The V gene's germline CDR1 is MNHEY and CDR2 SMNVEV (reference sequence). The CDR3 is CASSPGTVQYNEQFF. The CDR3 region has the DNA TGTGCCAGCAGTCCGGGGACAGTTCAGTACAATGAGCAGTTCTTC.

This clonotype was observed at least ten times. The DNA of the CDR3 is TGTGCCAGCAGCTTATCTATCGGACAGGCCGAGCAGTACTTC. It codes for CASSLSIGQAEQYF. The chain couples TRBV7-2 to TRBJ2-7; the match to TRBD1 covers 7 bases. The V segment lost 2 bases and the J segment 6 bases; nucleotides outside the gene matches: 7. This CDR3 has 14 amino acids. Looked up from germline, CDR1 is SGHTA and CDR2 is FQGNSA.

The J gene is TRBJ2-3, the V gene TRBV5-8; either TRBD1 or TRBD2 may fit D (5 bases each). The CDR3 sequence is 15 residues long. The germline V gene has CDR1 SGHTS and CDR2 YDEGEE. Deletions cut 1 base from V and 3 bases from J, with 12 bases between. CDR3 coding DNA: TGTGCCAGCAGCTTGTGGGGGAGTGGAACAGATACGCAGTATTTT. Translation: CASSLWGSGTDTQYF.

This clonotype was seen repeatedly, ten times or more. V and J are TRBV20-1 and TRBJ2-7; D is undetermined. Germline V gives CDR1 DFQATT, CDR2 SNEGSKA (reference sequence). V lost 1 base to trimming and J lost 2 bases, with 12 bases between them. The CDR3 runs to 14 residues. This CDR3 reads CSARASSVAYEQYF. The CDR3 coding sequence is TGCAGTGCTAGAGCATCCTCAGTCGCCTACGAGCAGTACTTC.

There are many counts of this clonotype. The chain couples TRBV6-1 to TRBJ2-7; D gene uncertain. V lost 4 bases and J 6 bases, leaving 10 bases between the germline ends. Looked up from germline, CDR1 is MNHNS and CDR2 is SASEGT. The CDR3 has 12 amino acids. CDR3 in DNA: TGTGCCAGCAGTGCTTCAGGTGGCGAGCAGTACTTC. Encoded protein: CASSASGGEQYF.

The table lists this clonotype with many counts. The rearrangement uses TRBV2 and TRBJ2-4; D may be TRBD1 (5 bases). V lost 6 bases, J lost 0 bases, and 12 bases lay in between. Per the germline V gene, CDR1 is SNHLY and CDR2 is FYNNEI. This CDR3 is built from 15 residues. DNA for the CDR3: TGTGCCAGCAGCTATAGGACATTAGCCAAAAACATTCAGTACTTC. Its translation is CASSYRTLAKNIQYF.

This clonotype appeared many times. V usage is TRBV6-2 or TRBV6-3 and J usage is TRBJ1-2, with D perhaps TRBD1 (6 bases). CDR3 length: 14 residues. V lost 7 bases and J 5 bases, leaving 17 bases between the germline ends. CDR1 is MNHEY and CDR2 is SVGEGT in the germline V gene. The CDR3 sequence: CASNDRTQGYGYTF. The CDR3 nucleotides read TGTGCCAGCAATGACAGGACCCAGGGGTATGGCTACACCTTC.

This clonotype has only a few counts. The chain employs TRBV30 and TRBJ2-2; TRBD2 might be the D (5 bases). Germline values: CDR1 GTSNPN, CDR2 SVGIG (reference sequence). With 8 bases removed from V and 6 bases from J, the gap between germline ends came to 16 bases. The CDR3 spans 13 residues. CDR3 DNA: TGTGCCAGCCCGGGATATATCGCCGGGGAGCTGTTTTTT. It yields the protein CASPGYIAGELFF.

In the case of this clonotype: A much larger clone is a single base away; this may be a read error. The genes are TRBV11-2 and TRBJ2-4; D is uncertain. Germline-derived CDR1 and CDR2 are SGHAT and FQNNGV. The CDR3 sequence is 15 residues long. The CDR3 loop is CASSLRTLAKNTQYF. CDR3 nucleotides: TGTGCCAGCAGCCTACGGACGTTAGCCAAAAACACTCAGTACTTC.